These 3 T cell receptor beta chains share one sample of origin, sequenced in a study of blood T cell repertoires in COVID-19. TCRdb's copy holds only in-frame clones and misses some; the assay was immunoSEQ multiplex PCR. The data contain 250,000 to 300,000 clones, approximately 91% of them singletons. The sample was PBMCs or T cells enriched from blood (not recorded which). The receptors were gathered from a woman between 25 and 40 years old who had recovered from COVID-19.

The chain couples TRBV7-6 to TRBJ2-3, with 7 nucleotides matching TRBD2. Unmatched junction bases numbered 12, after V lost 1 base and J lost 8 bases. This CDR3 comprises 16 residues. Germline V gene data show CDR1 as SGHVS and CDR2 as FNYEAQ. CDR3 DNA: TGTGCCAGCAGCTTAGGGCTTGGCGGGGGAGGCGGTACGCAGTATTTT. Its translation is CASSLGLGGGGGTQYF.

In this sample, this clone turned up once. This chain uses TRBV19 with TRBJ1-6; D might be TRBD1 (5 bases). CDR3 length: 15 residues. V was cut by 3 bases and J by 6 bases, with 12 bases left in between. In germline, CDR1 is LNHDA, CDR2 SQIVND (reference sequence). The CDR3 is CASSIKGQSNSPLHF. CDR3 bases: TGTGCCAGTAGTATCAAGGGGCAGAGTAATTCACCCCTCCACTTT.

The chain combines TRBV10-1 with TRBJ2-2; the D gene is possibly TRBD2 (6 bases). The V end was cut by 6 bases, the J end by 4 bases, with 15 bases between. The CDR3 runs to 15 residues. The germline V gene has CDR1 WNHNN and CDR2 SYGVQD (reference sequence). CDR3 bases: TGCGCCAGCAGCGTTGTTAGCGGACCCACCGGGGAGCTGTTTTTT. It codes for CASSVVSGPTGELFF.